What follows are 23 T cell receptor beta chains derived from one specimen sequenced in a study of T cells in Graves' hyperthyroidism and ophthalmopathy. The source material, RNA transcripts, was used to amplify TCR beta CDR3 regions. The HTBI primer set drove a first-round RT-PCR of the TCR CDR3. TCRdb reanalysed the multiplex PCR reads using MiXCR and keeps one entry per CDR3 protein. This table holds 500,000 or so distinct CDR3 sequences, around 15% found once. Sequencing input: blood. The receptors were sampled from a woman in her thirties with Graves' ophthalmopathy.

This sequence joins TRBV29-1 and TRBJ2-2; D gene uncertain. V lost 5 bases and J lost 2, with 9 bases in between. This CDR3 region has 13 residues. The germline gives CDR1 SQVTM, CDR2 ANQGSEA. CDR3 bases: TGCAGCGTTTGCTGGGGAAACACCGGGGAGCTGTTTTTT. Residues: CSVCWGNTGELFF.

On this clonotype itself: One junction end disagrees with the germline gene, perhaps due to a read error. This chain connects TRBV14 to TRBJ2-7; 7 bases are shared with TRBD1. The CDR3 spans 15 residues. Per germline, CDR1 SGHDN and CDR2 FVKESK. CDR3 residues: CAGSQIGDRYYEQYF. The CDR3 DNA reads TGTGCCGGCAGCCAAATCGGGGACAGATACTACGAGCAGTACTTC. The full variable domain, rest sourced from reference TRBV14 and TRBJ2-7, is EAGVTQFPSHSVIEKGQTVTLRCDPISGHDNLYWYRRVMGKEIKFLLHFVKESKQDESGMPNNRFLAERTGGTYSTLKVQPAELEDSGVYFCAGSQIGDRYYEQYFGPGTRLTVT.

The rearrangement uses TRBV7-9 and TRBJ1-6; 8 bases align to TRBD1. Germline V lookup: CDR1 SEHNR, CDR2 FQNEAQ (reference sequence). This CDR3 contains 14 residues. V dropped 1 base and J dropped 10; count of bases not matched to a gene: 3. The CDR3 region has the DNA TGTGCCAGCAGCTTAGGAGGACAGGGCTCACCCCTCCACTTT. Its translation: CASSLGGQGSPLHF.

In its sample, this clonotype was seen many times. V is TRBV11-2 and J is TRBJ1-1; D is possibly TRBD1 (5 bases). V lost 2 bases and J 1 base, leaving 20 bases between the germline ends. CDR1 and CDR2 from the germline V gene are SGHAT and FQNNGV. The CDR3 sequence is 18 residues long. CDR3 amino acids: CASSLSIVRGSGNTEAFF. DNA of the CDR3: TGTGCCAGCAGCTTATCCATCGTGAGGGGTTCTGGGAACACTGAAGCTTTCTTT.

This clonotype came up a few times. The rearrangement links TRBV7-9 to TRBJ1-1; D is unclear. CDR3 length equals 12 residues. Germline CDR1 SEHNR, CDR2 FQNEAQ (reference sequence). V was cut by 6 bases and J by 0 bases, with 5 bases left in between. CDR3 nucleotide sequence: TGTGCCAGCAGAATAGTGAACACTGAAGCTTTCTTT. Translation: CASRIVNTEAFF.

This chain connects TRBV20-1 to TRBJ2-7; the D gene is possibly TRBD2 (5 bases). Trimming stripped 3 bases from V and 2 bases from J, with 8 bases between. The CDR3 has 12 residues. Germline assignment: CDR1 DFQATT and CDR2 SNEGSKA (reference sequence). The CDR3 region has the DNA TGCAGTGCTAGGGGAGCAACCTACGAGCAGTACTTC. Encoded protein: CSARGATYEQYF.

This clonotype was counted at least ten times. V usage is TRBV20-1 and J usage is TRBJ2-6, with D perhaps matching TRBD1 (6 bases). The CDR3 is 15 amino acids. V dropped 6 bases and J dropped 0 bases, with 12 bases sitting between them. CDR1 DFQATT and CDR2 SNEGSKA come from the germline V gene (reference sequence). CDR3 nucleotides: TGCAGTGCCCTAACAGGGCACTCTGGGGCCAACGTCCTGACTTTC. Protein product: CSALTGHSGANVLTF.

This clonotype showed up many times. This chain joins TRBV11-2 and TRBJ2-7; D may be TRBD1 or TRBD2 (5 bases each). Germline CDR1 SGHAT, CDR2 FQNNGV. The CDR3 runs to 14 residues. Between the trimmed V and J ends, which lost 5 bases and 1 base, there was a span of 12 bases. CDR3 in amino acids: CASSPSRGSYEQYF. CDR3 coding DNA: TGTGCCAGCAGCCCCTCGAGGGGTTCCTACGAGCAGTACTTC.

A remark on this clonotype: One base away lies a much larger clone, so this may be a sequencing read error. No conserved phenylalanine or tryptophan is present at the end of the CDR3, so a read error is the likely explanation. The chain uses TRBV28 and TRBJ2-2, with D uncertain. V lost 7 bases, J lost 1 base, and 16 bases lay in between. CDR3 length: 16 amino acids. CDR1 and CDR2 (germline): MDHEN, SYDVKM. The DNA of the CDR3 is TGTGCCAGCACCCAAAGTTGGTCCATGAACACCGGGGAGCTGTTTTCT. It is translated as CASTQSWSMNTGELFS.

Ten or more counts support this clonotype. The gene calls are TRBV7-3 and TRBJ2-4; 7 bases line up with TRBD1. The J segment lost 6 bases and the V segment lost 4 bases, leaving 30 bases of the junction unmatched. CDR1 SGHTA and CDR2 FQGTGA come from the germline V gene. The CDR3 loop spans 22 amino acids. CDR3 nucleotide sequence: TGTGCCAGCAGCTCAACTAAAGGAGGCACACAGGGGACGCGAGGATGGGTAAACATTCAGTACTTC. Translation: CASSSTKGGTQGTRGWVNIQYF.

The chain couples TRBV19 to TRBJ1-5; D unclear. The CDR3 sequence is 14 residues long. Per germline, CDR1 LNHDA and CDR2 SQIVND (reference sequence). Trimming left V 3 bases short and J 2 bases short, with 8 bases between. CDR3 loop: CASSMGVGNQPQHF. CDR3 sequence (DNA): TGTGCCAGTAGTATGGGAGTTGGCAATCAGCCCCAGCATTTT.

This clonotype appeared many times. The chain has TRBV7-2 and TRBJ2-5; 10 bases are a match to TRBD2. V was clipped by 5 bases and J by 5 bases; unmatched bases: 8. There are 15 residues in the CDR3. From germline, CDR1 is SGHTA and CDR2 FQGNSA. The CDR3 region is CASSPTSGEVETQYF. In nucleotides, the CDR3 is TGTGCCAGCAGCCCAACTAGCGGGGAGGTGGAGACCCAGTACTTC.

This clonotype has a handful of counts. This chain joins TRBV6-2 or TRBV6-3 and TRBJ1-6; TRBD1 agrees at 7 bases. V shed 8 bases and J 8 bases; nucleotides not matched to a gene: 9. CDR3 length equals 14 residues. The V gene's germline CDR1 is MNHEY and CDR2 SVGEGT. CDR3 in amino acids: CASRDSDGDSPLHF. CDR3 coding DNA: TGTGCCAGCCGGGACAGCGATGGAGATTCACCCCTCCACTTT.

Points on this clonotype: One end of the junction does not line up with germline, which may come from a read error. The rearrangement uses TRBV20-1 and TRBJ1-6; D is possibly TRBD1 (6 bases). Germline CDR1 reads DFQATT; CDR2 reads SNEGSKA (reference sequence). This CDR3 has 15 amino acids. The CDR3, as DNA: TGCAGTGCAAGAGAACAGGGCCGCTATAATTCACCCCTCCACTTT. As protein: CSAREQGRYNSPLHF.

This sequence joins TRBV7-2 and TRBJ2-7, with no clear D. The CDR3 extends over 14 amino acids. The germline gives CDR1 SGHTA, CDR2 FQGNSA. V lost 5 bases and J lost 7, with 18 bases in between. CDR3 nucleotides: TGTGCCAGCAGCCCCCCCCCCCCTCCGAGGGAGCAGTACTTC. Translation gives CASSPPPPPREQYF.

This clonotype was recorded at least ten times. This chain links TRBV29-1 with TRBJ2-7; 9 nucleotides align to TRBD1. CDR1 SQVTM and CDR2 ANQGSEA come from the germline V gene. The junction had 6 bases not matched to a gene; V was cut back by 4 bases and J by 5 bases. The CDR3 has 13 residues. The CDR3 region has the DNA TGCAGCGTTGTGAGGACAGGGGTCCACGAGCAGTACTTC. Translation: CSVVRTGVHEQYF.

The chain recombines TRBV18 with TRBJ1-3, with unresolved D. The CDR3 covers 17 residues. Trimming cost V 4 bases and J 0 bases, with 16 bases left between them. The germline gives CDR1 KGHSH, CDR2 LQKENI. The CDR3 sequence is CASSLLPLGSSGNTIYF. For the CDR3, the DNA is TGTGCCAGCTCACTACTTCCTCTGGGGAGCTCTGGAAACACCATATATTTT.

This clonotype was recorded many times. The chain joins TRBV6-1 to TRBJ1-6; D not resolved. The CDR3 runs 16 residues. Trimming removed 2 bases from V and 8 bases from J, with 16 bases in between. Germline V gene sequence: CDR1 MNHNS, CDR2 SASEGT. CDR3 amino acids: CASSEKWTAEDSPLHF. DNA of the CDR3: TGTGCCAGCAGTGAAAAATGGACGGCGGAAGATTCACCCCTCCACTTT.

The sample holds many counts of this clonotype. The chain couples TRBV20-1 to TRBJ2-5, with D possibly matching TRBD1 (6 bases). The length of the CDR3 is 13 residues. Germline V gene sequence: CDR1 DFQATT, CDR2 SNEGSKA (reference sequence). Trimming shortened V by 6 bases and J by 6 bases, and 17 bases separated the two germline ends. CDR3 in DNA: TGCAGTGCGACCCGGACAGTTTTGCAGACCCAGTACTTC. Its translation is CSATRTVLQTQYF.

In this sample, this clonotype turned up many times. The chain uses TRBV18 and TRBJ1-1, with D possibly matching TRBD1 (5 bases). The CDR3 has 15 amino acids. Trimming shortened V by 3 bases and J by 3 bases, and 14 bases separated the two germline ends. Germline V gives CDR1 KGHSH, CDR2 LQKENI. The CDR3 sequence: CASSPGAGVDTEAFF. CDR3 sequence (DNA): TGTGCCAGCTCACCCGGGGCGGGGGTGGACACTGAAGCTTTCTTT.

This clonotype was detected many times. For the CDR3, the DNA is TGTGCCAGCAGTTACTCCACAAGAACCACTGAAGCTTTCTTT. It specifies CASSYSTRTTEAFF. The chain employs TRBV6-6 and TRBJ1-1, with D unresolved. Germline V gives CDR1 MNHNY, CDR2 SVGAGI (reference sequence). Trimming stripped 0 bases from V and 4 bases from J, with 9 bases between. The CDR3 length is 14 residues.

The chain has TRBV6-2 or TRBV6-3 and TRBJ2-3; the match to TRBD2 covers 9 bases. This CDR3 has 14 amino acids. Germline CDR1 and CDR2: MNHEY and SVGEGT. V dropped 6 bases and J dropped 4; count of bases not matched to a gene: 5. The CDR3 nucleotides are TGTGCCAGCAGAAATAGCGGGAGCCCAGATACGCAGTATTTT. The encoded protein is CASRNSGSPDTQYF.

The rearrangement links TRBV6-1 to TRBJ1-4; 8 bases agree with TRBD1. There are 15 residues in the CDR3. J gave up 8 bases and V 2 bases, and 7 bases lay outside the gene matches. The germline V gene has CDR1 MNHNS and CDR2 SASEGT. Written as DNA, the CDR3 is TGTGCCAGCAGTGAACTCGGGACAGGAAGGGAAAAACTGTTTTTT. Translating it yields CASSELGTGREKLFF.